The present T cell receptor (beta chain) was sequenced within a study of blood T cell repertoires in COVID-19. Study-wide background: Acute and convalescent COVID-19 specimens originated in the United States, Italy and Spain. The cDNA or gDNA used as material had been derived from T cells, B-cell-depleted T cells, or PBMCs.

Per the study methods: Estimation of nucleated cell counts relied on the amplification of reference gene primers. Libraries were prepared by immunoSEQ multiplex PCR; TCRdb keeps only in-frame clonotypes and omits some of them. V and J calls and clone size are as listed in that table; D and trimming were resolved from the DNA. The sample lists 200,000 to 250,000 clones, around 80% occurring once. There are 11 residues in the CDR3. Germline-derived CDR1 and CDR2 are DFQATT and SNEGSKA (reference sequence). V lost 5 bases and J 5 bases, leaving 9 bases between the germline ends. This rearrangement joins TRBV20-1 to TRBJ1-1; D not certain. Material for sequencing was peripheral blood. The source is a human donor in a cohort sampled during active COVID-19. In DNA form, the CDR3 reads TGCAGTGCTGGCCCCGGGACTGAAGCTTTCTTT. It codes for CSAGPGTEAFF.